This T cell receptor (beta chain) was recovered during a study of cytotoxic CD8 clonotypes in ibrutinib-treated CLL (dated by TCRdb to the early 2020s). At the level of the whole study: The cohort had ten to twelve relapsed/refractory and more than 14 treatment-naive patients; 17 were IGHV unmutated. Partial responses were observed in about 25 patients and complete responses in 2; after a median follow-up of 68 months, remission was maintained in 15 or so patients and progression was observed in around twelve. Samples at response were collected after a median of about 11 months of treatment, with a range of roughly 6 to 40 months. An average of 255,043 productive templates and some 99,000 productive rearrangements was obtained per sample. Longitudinal samples were available for about 30% of the roughly 90 trial participants. Cryopreserved peripheral blood mononuclear cells were obtained prior to treatment, at the time of response, and at either disease progression or sustained remission. Every sample from remission and from progressive disease was obtained while the patients were still on ibrutinib. What the authors observed across the whole study: Clonality increased at ibrutinib response, stayed stable in sustained remission, and fell back toward baseline at progression. Baseline clonality exceeded that of age-matched healthy donors and correlated strongly with circulating CD8+ T-cell counts. Lymph node repertoires were not examined, and the timing of sampling was not matched between patients in sustained remission and those whose disease progressed. Public clonotypes were found to be uncommon and were observed to contract or remain stable during treatment; the increase in clonality was shown to reflect expansion of private clonotypes at ibrutinib response.

As encoded in the germline V gene, CDR1 is LGHNA while CDR2 is YNFKEQ. Ends trimmed: V by 0 bases, J by 2 bases; bases unmatched to a gene: 6. The CDR3 runs 18 amino acids, cysteine and phenylalanine included. The entry retains the CDR3 DNA only, 54 bases that are in frame from base 1. The time point label, as the study defines it: 24 months on ibrutinib. For TCR beta library preparation, roughly 2 micrograms of genomic DNA were extracted from the cryopreserved PBMCs. Longitudinal blood samples from CLL patients on ibrutinib monotherapy were analyzed using high-throughput TCR beta sequencing. The patients were enrolled in a single-center, open-label phase 2 trial of ibrutinib monotherapy. About this clone itself: Its antigen is unknown. Base qualities are missing; no much larger clone stands one base away.

A MiSeq instrument was used for deep resolution sequencing, which targeted depths ranging from 1 in 1 million up to 1 in 200,000 T cells, with coverage averaging 10x for each clonotype. The immunoSEQ hsTCRB Kit was used to generate the TCR beta libraries. As for how the authors treated the data: ImmunoSEQ Data Assistant and ImmunoSEQ Analyzer were used for data analysis, and V, D and J genes were assigned according to IMGT definitions. Clonality, with values ranging from 0 to 1, was calculated as one minus the normalized Shannon entropy of productive rearrangement frequencies. Only overrepresented clonotypes making up at least 0.05% of each patient's repertoire were included in the public clonotype analysis. Repertoires from more than ten age-matched healthy donors in immuneACCESS were used as clonality controls. What TCRdb holds here is the immuneACCESS table cut down to in-frame rearrangements. Part of the clones is not present; checked against another copy, under half of the missing clones reflect an unresolved V gene, and the others are unexplained. That table supplies the V and J calls and clone size; D and trimming were determined from the DNA. The sample table lists tens of thousands of clones, roughly three quarters of them with a count of one. The leading ten clones occupy more than 25% of the sample.

Specimen: PBMCs, collected after 24 months of ibrutinib treatment. The sequence is built from TRBV4-2 and TRBJ2-1; TRBD2 agrees with 11 junctional bases. This sequence was found in a human donor with chronic lymphocytic leukemia. The DNA sequence is TGTGCCAGCAGCCAAGAACTAGCGGGGGCGTCCCCCTACAATGAGCAGTTCTTC. The encoded protein is CASSQELAGASPYNEQFF.